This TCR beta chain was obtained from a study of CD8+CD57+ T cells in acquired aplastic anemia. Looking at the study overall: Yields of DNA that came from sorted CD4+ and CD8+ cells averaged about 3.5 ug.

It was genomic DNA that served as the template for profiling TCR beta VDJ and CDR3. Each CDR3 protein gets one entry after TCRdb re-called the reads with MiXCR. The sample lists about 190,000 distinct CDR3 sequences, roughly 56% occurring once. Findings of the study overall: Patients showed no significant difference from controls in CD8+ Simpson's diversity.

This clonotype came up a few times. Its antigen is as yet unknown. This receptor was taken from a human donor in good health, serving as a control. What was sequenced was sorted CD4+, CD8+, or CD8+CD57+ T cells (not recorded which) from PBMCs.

CDR3 bases: TGTGCCAGCAGTGTTCCCGGGACAGGGACGAGTGGCTACACCTTC. Translating gives CASSVPGTGTSGYTF. The V gene is TRBV25-1, the J gene TRBJ1-2; 9 bases match TRBD1. The CDR3 sequence is 15 residues long. V was clipped by 4 bases and J by 7 bases; unmatched bases: 10. Looked up from germline, CDR1 is MGHDK and CDR2 is SYGVNS.